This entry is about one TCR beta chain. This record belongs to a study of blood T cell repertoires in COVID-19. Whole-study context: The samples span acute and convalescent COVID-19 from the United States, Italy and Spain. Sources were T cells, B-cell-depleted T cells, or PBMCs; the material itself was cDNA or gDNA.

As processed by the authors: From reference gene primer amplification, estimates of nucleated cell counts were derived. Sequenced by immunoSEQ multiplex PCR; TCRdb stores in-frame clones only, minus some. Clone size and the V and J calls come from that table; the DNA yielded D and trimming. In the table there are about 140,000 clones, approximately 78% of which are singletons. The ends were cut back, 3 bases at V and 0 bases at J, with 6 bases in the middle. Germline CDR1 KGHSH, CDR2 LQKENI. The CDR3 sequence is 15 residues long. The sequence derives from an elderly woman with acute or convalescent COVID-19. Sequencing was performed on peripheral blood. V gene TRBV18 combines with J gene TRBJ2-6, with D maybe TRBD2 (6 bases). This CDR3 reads CASSPGGSGANVLTF. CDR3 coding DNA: TGTGCCAGCTCACCCGGGGGCTCTGGGGCCAACGTCCTGACTTTC.